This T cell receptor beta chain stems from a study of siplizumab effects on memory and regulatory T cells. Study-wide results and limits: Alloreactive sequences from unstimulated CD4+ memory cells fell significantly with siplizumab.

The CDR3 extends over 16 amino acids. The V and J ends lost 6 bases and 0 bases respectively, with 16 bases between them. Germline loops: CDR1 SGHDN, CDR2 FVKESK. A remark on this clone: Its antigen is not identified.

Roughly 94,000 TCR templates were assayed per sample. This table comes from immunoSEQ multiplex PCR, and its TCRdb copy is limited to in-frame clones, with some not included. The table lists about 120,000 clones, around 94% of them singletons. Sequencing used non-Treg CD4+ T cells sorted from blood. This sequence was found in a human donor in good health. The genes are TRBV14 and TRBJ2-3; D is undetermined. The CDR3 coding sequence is TGTGCCAGCAGTCAAAGACCCTTTCCTAGCACAGATACGCAGTATTTT. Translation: CASSQRPFPSTDTQYF.